This entry concerns a single T cell receptor (beta chain). In the authors' methods: Sequence data from immunoSEQ were junction-only and lacked quality scores; consequently, filtering differed. Profiling relied on immunoSEQ multiplex PCR, and the TCRdb table lists in-frame clones only, not all of them. V, J and clone size are taken as reported in that table, and D and trimming were inferred from the DNA itself. The sample lists fewer than 700,000 clones; around 77% were seen once. Germline V gene sequence: CDR1 SGHAT, CDR2 FQNNGV. J was trimmed by 5 bases and V by 0 bases; bases with no gene match: 6. The CDR3 loop spans 15 amino acids. The data belong to a study of shared clonotypes between healthy human individuals.

Sequenced material: PBMCs. This clonotype originated in a woman in her forties in good health. Some clones in this sample may be carry-over from other donors' samples. The chain uses TRBV11-2 and TRBJ2-7, with TRBD2 matching over 8 bases. The CDR3 reads CASSLEAGAVNEQYF. For the CDR3, the DNA is TGTGCCAGCAGCTTAGAAGCGGGAGCGGTAAACGAGCAGTACTTC.